The 8 T cell receptor beta chains presented below share a single source sample, sequenced in a study of T cell responses to AZD1222 COVID-19 vaccine. Measured with immunoSEQ multiplex PCR; TCRdb has only the in-frame clones, and not every one. The sample carries about 150,000 clones, 88% recorded once. This specimen consisted of peripheral blood, obtained on day 0 of AZD1222 vaccination. The receptors shown here come from an adult in good health.

The chain is built from TRBV7-2 and TRBJ1-2; a weak D match, TRBD1 (6 bases). From germline, CDR1 is SGHTA and CDR2 FQGNSA. There are 15 residues in the CDR3. Trimming removed 1 base at V and 2 bases at J, with 11 bases between. CDR3 in DNA: TGTGCCAGCAGCTTAGTTGGGGGGCAGAACTATGGCTACACCTTC. Protein sequence: CASSLVGGQNYGYTF.

This chain uses TRBV3-1 (or the pseudogene TRBV3-2) with TRBJ1-1; 9 positions agree with TRBD1. Germline CDR1 reads LGHDT; CDR2 reads YNNKEL (reference sequence). The CDR3 length is 14 residues. J lost 6 bases, V lost 2 bases, and 4 bases had no gene match. The DNA for the CDR3 is TGTGCCAGCAGCCAACGGGACAGGGAGTCTGAAGCTTTCTTT. It encodes CASSQRDRESEAFF.

This sequence joins TRBV6-5 and TRBJ1-1, with D maybe TRBD1 (5 bases). V was pared by 6 bases and J by 5 bases, with 19 bases between. Germline V gene lookup returns CDR1 MNHEY and CDR2 SVGAGI. This CDR3 is 15 amino acids long. CDR3 bases: TGTGCCAGCAGAAGAAGCGGGGGTTTGGGGACTGAAGCTTTCTTT. This translates into CASRRSGGLGTEAFF.

The chain couples TRBV5-1 to TRBJ2-7, with D uncertain. V gave up 3 bases and J gave up 4 bases, with 8 bases separating them. Germline assignment: CDR1 SGHRS and CDR2 YFSETQ. The CDR3 is 12 residues long. Here the CDR3 DNA reads TGCGCCAGCAGCTGGGATCAATACGAGCAGTACTTC. Translation: CASSWDQYEQYF.

The J gene is TRBJ2-7, the V gene TRBV13; D uncertain. The V gene's germline CDR1 is PRHDT and CDR2 FYEKMQ (reference sequence). This CDR3 has 14 amino acids. The ends were cut back, 0 bases at V and 1 base at J, with 7 bases in the middle. The CDR3 loop reads CASSLGLSSYEQYF. The CDR3 DNA follows: TGTGCCAGCAGCTTAGGCCTTTCGTCCTACGAGCAGTACTTC. Variable domain in full (rest from reference TRBV13 and TRBJ2-7): AAGVIQSPRHLIKEKRETATLKCYPIPRHDTVYWYQQGPGQDPQFLISFYEKMQSDKGSIPDRFSAQQFSDYHSELNMSSLELGDSALYFCASSLGLSSYEQYFGPGTRLTVT.

CDR3 nucleotides: TGTGCCAGCTCACCACCGGTCAGGGAACTAAACTATGGCTACACCTTC. This codes for CASSPPVRELNYGYTF. The chain employs TRBV18 and TRBJ1-2, with D maybe TRBD1 (5 bases). Looked up from germline, CDR1 is KGHSH and CDR2 is LQKENI. The V and J ends lost 0 bases and 2 bases respectively, with 13 bases between them. This CDR3 comprises 16 residues.

The chain uses TRBV6-1 and TRBJ2-3; D is uncertain. This CDR3 spans 15 amino acids. Germline CDR1 is MNHNS and CDR2 is SASEGT. Trimming stripped 0 bases from V and 1 base from J, with 8 bases between. CDR3 in DNA: TGTGCCAGCAGTGAAGCTCCGGGCCGCACAGATACGCAGTATTTT. It codes for CASSEAPGRTDTQYF.

The V and J genes are TRBV5-6 and TRBJ1-2; no firm D call. Trimming shortened V by 0 bases and J by 6 bases, and 9 bases separated the two germline ends. In germline, CDR1 is SGHDT, CDR2 YYEEEE. CDR3 length: 13 amino acids. The CDR3 DNA is TGTGCCAGCAGCTTGGTTGAGGCCGATGGCTACACCTTC. Residues: CASSLVEADGYTF.